Below, 29 T cell receptor beta chains from the same sample are listed, as sequenced in a study of PD-L1 blockade in urothelial cancer. Time point described: pretreatment peripheral blood. Measured with immunoSEQ multiplex PCR; TCRdb has only the in-frame clones, and not every one. The profile shows fewer than 45,000 clones, around nine tenths of them singletons. The specimen comprised PBMCs, sampled around atezolizumab (anti-PD-L1) treatment. The receptor set was obtained from a donor over 35 with urothelial cancer.

The CDR3 nucleotides read TGTGCCAGCACCCGGACAGGGCTAAACACCATATATTTT. It translates to CASTRTGLNTIYF. The chain links TRBV6-5 to TRBJ1-3, with 8 bases that match TRBD1. This CDR3 has 13 amino acids. Per the germline V gene, CDR1 is MNHEY and CDR2 is SVGAGI. V was pared by 7 bases and J by 6 bases, with 5 bases of the junction left unmatched.

This clone showed up just once. This chain connects TRBV5-6 to TRBJ2-5; 7 bases agree with TRBD1. V shed 5 bases and J 4 bases; nucleotides not matched to a gene: 11. Germline assignment: CDR1 SGHDT and CDR2 YYEEEE. This CDR3 has 15 residues. CDR3 bases: TGTGCCAGCAGAACCGTCACAGGGGTTCGAGAGACCCAGTACTTC. It yields the protein CASRTVTGVRETQYF.

This clone appeared once. The chain joins TRBV7-9 to TRBJ2-5; 7 bases align to TRBD2. The CDR3 is 16 residues long. The germline gives CDR1 SEHNR, CDR2 FQNEAQ (reference sequence). The J segment lost 5 bases and the V segment lost 5 bases, leaving 14 bases of the junction unmatched. The CDR3 nucleotides read TGTGCCAGCAGCCCCCCCCGGGGGAGGGCCAGGGAGACCCAGTACTTC. It is translated as CASSPPRGRARETQYF.

The V and J genes are TRBV5-1 and TRBJ2-5; 7 bases match TRBD2. The V gene end was trimmed by 2 bases and the J gene end by 2 bases; junction bases not matched to a gene: 9. CDR1 SGHRS and CDR2 YFSETQ come from the germline V gene. The CDR3 length is 16 residues. The CDR3 coding sequence is TGCGCCAGCAGCTTAGGCTGGGCTAGCGGACAAGAGACCCAGTACTTC. Its translation: CASSLGWASGQETQYF.

The V and J genes are TRBV7-9 and TRBJ1-4, with no clear D. V lost 5 bases and J 5 bases, leaving 15 bases between the germline ends. This CDR3 has 15 amino acids. The germline V gene has CDR1 SEHNR and CDR2 FQNEAQ (reference sequence). The CDR3 nucleotides are TGTGCCAGCAGCCCCCTCGGTGGGGAGAATGAAAAACTGTTTTTT. It codes for CASSPLGGENEKLFF.

The rearrangement links TRBV11-3 to TRBJ2-6, with 8 bases fitting TRBD2. The CDR3 extends over 17 amino acids. V shed 5 bases, J shed 1 base, and the junction held 7 bases outside the gene matches. Germline lookup yields CDR1 SGHNT and CDR2 YENEEA. The CDR3 loop reads CASSRGGSGSGANVLTF. DNA of the CDR3: TGTGCCAGCAGCCGGGGGGGGAGCGGGTCTGGGGCCAACGTCCTGACTTTC.

This CDR3 is CASTPLGGSGANVLTF. In nucleotides, the CDR3 is TGCGCCAGCACTCCGCTGGGGGGGTCTGGGGCCAACGTCCTGACTTTC. This chain links TRBV23-1 with TRBJ2-6; 7 nucleotides match TRBD2. Being an ORF, TRBV23-1 has a function that is uncertain. The V and J ends lost 7 bases and 1 base, in that order; junction bases with no gene match: 7. The CDR3 runs to 16 residues.

The rearrangement links TRBV20-1 to TRBJ1-1; possible D gene TRBD1, 5 bases. Trimming cost V 6 bases and J 7 bases, with 9 bases left between them. The CDR3 has 10 residues. Germline V lookup: CDR1 DFQATT, CDR2 SNEGSKA (reference sequence). The CDR3 DNA reads as TGCAGTGCCCGGGACTATGAAGCTTTCTTT. It yields the protein CSARDYEAFF.

The chain carries TRBV30 and TRBJ2-7; 8 nucleotides agree with TRBD1. Germline V gene data show CDR1 as GTSNPN and CDR2 as SVGIG (reference sequence). CDR3 size: 12 residues. Trimming removed 4 bases from V and 4 bases from J; junction bases left unmatched: 3. The CDR3 nucleotides are TGTGCCTGGATAACAGGGGGGTACGAGCAGTACTTC. Its protein product is CAWITGGYEQYF. Full variable domain (missing parts from reference TRBV30 and TRBJ2-7): SQTIHQWPATLVQPVGSPLSLECTVEGTSNPNLYWYRQAAGRGLQLLFYSVGIGQISSEVPQNLSASRPQDRQFILSSKKLLLSDSGFYLCAWITGGYEQYFGPGTRLTVT.

The chain joins TRBV27 to TRBJ2-1; 7 nucleotides agree with TRBD1. V lost 4 bases and J lost 7; bases outside the gene matches: 4. CDR3 size: 13 residues. Per the germline V gene, CDR1 is MNHEY and CDR2 is SMNVEV (reference sequence). CDR3 coding DNA: TGTGCCAGCAGTTCATCAGGGGGAAATGAGCAGTTCTTC. Translation: CASSSSGGNEQFF.

V gene TRBV7-2 combines with J gene TRBJ2-4; 14 bases agree with TRBD2. The CDR3 consists of 18 residues. CDR1 is SGHTA, CDR2 FQGNSA, per germline. With V trimmed by 3 bases and J by 5 bases, 9 bases remained unmatched. CDR3 sequence reads: CASSFFQGLAGGQNIQYF. CDR3 DNA sequence: TGTGCCAGCAGCTTTTTCCAAGGACTAGCGGGAGGCCAAAACATTCAGTACTTC.

The CDR3 nucleotides read TGTGCCAGCTCACCAGGGACAGGGAGTGGAAACACCATATATTTT. Protein product: CASSPGTGSGNTIYF. This chain uses TRBV18 with TRBJ1-3; 9 bases fit TRBD1. V gave up 2 bases and J gave up 3 bases; unmatched junction bases: 2. The length of the CDR3 is 15 residues. The germline gives CDR1 KGHSH, CDR2 LQKENI.

The chain joins TRBV7-2 to TRBJ2-6, with no clear D. The V and J ends lost 4 bases and 0 bases respectively, with 4 bases between them. Germline lookup yields CDR1 SGHTA and CDR2 FQGNSA. The CDR3 totals 14 residues. The DNA of the CDR3 is TGTGCCAGCAGCTGGGCCTCTGGGGCCAACGTCCTGACTTTC. Translating gives CASSWASGANVLTF.

The chain uses TRBV30 and TRBJ2-3; D remains unclear. The CDR3 runs to 12 residues. The V and J ends lost 0 bases and 6 bases respectively, with 7 bases between them. Germline V gives CDR1 GTSNPN, CDR2 SVGIG (reference sequence). The CDR3 loop reads CAWSVTGDTQYF. CDR3 sequence (DNA): TGTGCCTGGAGTGTCACCGGGGATACGCAGTATTTT.

Only a few counts were recorded for this clone. The genes are TRBV9 and TRBJ2-1; possibly TRBD2 for D (6 bases). This CDR3 contains 15 residues. The V gene lost 0 bases and the J gene lost 9 bases, with 16 bases spanning the gap. CDR1 is SGDLS, CDR2 YYNGEE, per germline. For the CDR3, the DNA is TGTGCCAGCAGCGTAGGACTATATGACGGGGGTGAGCAGTTCTTC. This gives the protein CASSVGLYDGGEQFF.

This chain joins TRBV5-1 and TRBJ2-5; 8 nucleotides match TRBD1. In germline, CDR1 is SGHRS, CDR2 YFSETQ. The CDR3 runs to 15 residues. V lost 4 bases, J lost 1 base, and 6 bases stayed unmatched. CDR3 loop: CASSPQGQGQETQYF. The CDR3 coding sequence is TGCGCCAGCAGCCCACAAGGACAGGGCCAAGAGACCCAGTACTTC.

This rearrangement joins TRBV4-2 to TRBJ2-5; the match to TRBD2 covers 7 bases. Germline V CDR1 and CDR2: LGHNA, YNFKEQ. V shed 4 bases, J shed 5 bases, and the junction held 7 bases outside the gene matches. The CDR3 consists of 14 residues. CDR3 in DNA: TGTGCCAGCAGCCCCAATAGGGGAGGGGAGACCCAGTACTTC. Its protein is CASSPNRGGETQYF.

The chain recombines TRBV15 with TRBJ2-7; 7 bases map to TRBD2. Trimming cost V 2 bases and J 5 bases; bases outside gene matches: 12. The germline V gene has CDR1 LNHNV and CDR2 YYDKDF (reference sequence). CDR3 length: 16 residues. The CDR3 spells CATSRTPAGRLHEQYF. DNA of the CDR3: TGTGCCACCAGCAGAACCCCAGCGGGAAGGCTCCACGAGCAGTACTTC.

V usage is TRBV27 and J usage is TRBJ1-2; D ambiguous. The CDR3 covers 14 residues. Germline CDR1 is MNHEY and CDR2 is SMNVEV (reference sequence). The V end was cut by 5 bases, the J end by 8 bases, with 18 bases between. The DNA for the CDR3 is TGTGCCAGCAGTGCCAATCGGGTCGGAAGGGGCTACACCTTC. It specifies CASSANRVGRGYTF.

The chain uses TRBV5-1 and TRBJ2-7, with 7 bases aligning to TRBD2. The CDR3 is 15 residues long. Trimming cost V 4 bases and J 0 bases; bases outside gene matches: 7. Germline-derived CDR1 and CDR2 are SGHRS and YFSETQ. Here the CDR3 DNA reads TGCGCCAGCAGCCCCTTACTAGCGAGCTCCTACGAGCAGTACTTC. Translated: CASSPLLASSYEQYF.

The rearrangement joins TRBV11-3 to TRBJ1-2, with D perhaps matching TRBD1 (5 bases). Trimming took off 0 bases at V and 4 bases at J, with 9 bases between the two ends. The germline gives CDR1 SGHNT, CDR2 YENEEA. This CDR3 has 14 amino acids. The CDR3 coding sequence is TGTGCCAGCAGCTTAGAGGGGGGGACCTATGGCTACACCTTC. Its translation: CASSLEGGTYGYTF.

In its sample, this clone was seen once. The V and J genes are TRBV19 and TRBJ1-1; maybe TRBD1 (6 bases). Trimming pared 5 bases from V and 0 bases from J, leaving 13 bases between. From germline, CDR1 is LNHDA and CDR2 SQIVND (reference sequence). The CDR3 spans 15 residues. CDR3 bases: TGTGCCAGTAGTTCCAGGGGCGCCCTGAACACTGAAGCTTTCTTT. Translation: CASSSRGALNTEAFF. The full variable domain, completed using reference TRBV19 and TRBJ1-1, is DGGITQSPKYLFRKEGQNVTLSCEQNLNHDAMYWYRQDPGQGLRLIYYSQIVNDFQKGDIAEGYSVSREKKESFPLTVTSAQKNPTAFYLCASSSRGALNTEAFFGQGTRLTVV.

The chain employs TRBV7-9 and TRBJ1-1; tentatively, D is TRBD1 (5 bases). In germline, CDR1 is SEHNR, CDR2 FQNEAQ (reference sequence). Trimming pared 1 base from V and 7 bases from J, leaving 16 bases between. The CDR3 sequence is 15 residues long. CDR3 amino acids: CASSLGGAPKVEAFF. The CDR3 bases are TGTGCCAGCAGCTTAGGTGGGGCCCCCAAGGTTGAAGCTTTCTTT.

This rearrangement joins TRBV19 to TRBJ1-2, with D perhaps TRBD1 (6 bases). The CDR3 contains 14 residues. Germline-derived CDR1 and CDR2 are LNHDA and SQIVND (reference sequence). The V and J ends lost 8 bases and 7 bases respectively, with 20 bases between them. CDR3 loop: CASGNRASQGGYTF. CDR3 nucleotides: TGTGCCAGTGGAAACAGGGCGTCCCAGGGTGGCTACACCTTC. Full variable domain (remainder filled in from reference TRBV19 and TRBJ1-2): DGGITQSPKYLFRKEGQNVTLSCEQNLNHDAMYWYRQDPGQGLRLIYYSQIVNDFQKGDIAEGYSVSREKKESFPLTVTSAQKNPTAFYLCASGNRASQGGYTFGSGTRLTVV.

The chain has TRBV6-5 and TRBJ1-2; TRBD1 matches at 11 bases. V lost 0 bases and J lost 5; bases outside the gene matches: 2. The CDR3 consists of 15 residues. The V gene's germline CDR1 is MNHEY and CDR2 SVGAGI. The DNA for the CDR3 is TGTGCCAGCAGTTACTCGGGACAGGGGGGGTATGGCTACACCTTC. Translated, it gives CASSYSGQGGYGYTF.

The genes are TRBV7-9 and TRBJ2-1; perhaps TRBD1 as D (5 bases). This CDR3 contains 15 residues. Per germline, CDR1 SEHNR and CDR2 FQNEAQ (reference sequence). V lost 3 bases and J 4 bases, leaving 13 bases between the germline ends. CDR3 sequence reads: CASSFFQGSYNEQFF. The CDR3 DNA follows: TGTGCCAGCAGCTTCTTTCAGGGTAGTTACAATGAGCAGTTCTTC.

The J gene is TRBJ2-7, the V gene TRBV4-3, with TRBD2 matching 7 bases. V lost 0 bases, J lost 2 bases, and 10 bases stayed unmatched. The CDR3 has 17 residues. Germline assignment: CDR1 LGHNA and CDR2 YSLEER. CDR3 DNA sequence: TGCGCCAGCAGCCAAGATCCCGCCGGGGGGTACCCCTACGAGCAGTACTTC. This gives the protein CASSQDPAGGYPYEQYF.

The chain couples TRBV21-1 to TRBJ2-7; the table's D call TRBD2 went unverified against the DNA. TRBV21-1 is deemed a pseudogene. This CDR3 is 17 amino acids long. CDR3: CASSKGGETVHSYEQYF. The CDR3 DNA sequence: TGTGCCAGCAGCAAAGGGGGGGAGACAGTTCACTCCTACGAGCAGTACTTC.

The sample holds one count of this clone. This chain links TRBV7-9 with TRBJ2-1, with D possibly TRBD1 on 7 matching bases. Trimming took off 8 bases at V and 5 bases at J, with 13 bases between the two ends. Germline assignment: CDR1 SEHNR and CDR2 FQNEAQ (reference sequence). The CDR3 totals 13 residues. DNA for the CDR3: TGTGCCAGCGCAGGGGGGTCCCACAATGAGCAGTTCTTC. Protein product: CASAGGSHNEQFF.